This T cell receptor (beta chain) was recovered during a study of blood T cells in healthy people across ages. Study observations and caveats: Possibly confounding the expanded clonotype changes was the fact that donor CMV status was unknown.

Using a J-beta primer mix together with a sample-barcoded 5' primer, a second PCR was run for about 6 to 12 cycles. MiXCR, run by TCRdb on the 5' RACE reads, gives a single entry per CDR3 protein. The profile shows 700,000 or so distinct CDR3 sequences, 22% of them singletons. Germline CDR1 LNHDA, CDR2 SQIVND (reference sequence). V dropped 4 bases and J dropped 4 bases, with 10 bases sitting between them. CDR3 length equals 13 residues. This clonotype has more than one count but fewer than ten. What it binds is unknown. The sequenced sample consisted of blood. The receptor comes from a man between 65 and 85 years old in good health. The rearrangement uses TRBV19 and TRBJ1-1; possibly TRBD1 for D (6 bases). For the CDR3, the DNA is TGTGCCAGTAGTACACAGGGTCGCACTGAAGCTTTCTTT. It yields the protein CASSTQGRTEAFF. The entire variable domain, with the rest obtained from reference TRBV19 and TRBJ1-1, is as follows: DGGITQSPKYLFRKEGQNVTLSCEQNLNHDAMYWYRQDPGQGLRLIYYSQIVNDFQKGDIAEGYSVSREKKESFPLTVTSAQKNPTAFYLCASSTQGRTEAFFGQGTRLTVV.